This T cell receptor (beta chain) was retrieved from a study of shared clonotypes between healthy human individuals. Trimming stripped 5 bases from V and 13 bases from J, with 3 bases between. CDR3 length equals 8 residues. CDR1 is SGHVS, CDR2 FNYEAQ, per germline. The method was immunoSEQ multiplex PCR; TCRdb's version includes in-frame clones alone and lacks a portion of them. Here the sample spans roughly 2 million clones, about 94% being singletons. The chain employs TRBV7-6 and TRBJ2-1; no clear D. The TCR originated in a young man in good health. The sample comprised naive CD4+ T cells sorted from blood. Subset in this sample: CD45RA+ positively selected. CDR3 in amino acids: CASSAQFF. For the CDR3, the DNA is TGTGCCAGCAGCGCTCAGTTCTTC.